This T cell receptor beta chain was profiled in a study of blood T cell repertoires in COVID-19 (TCRdb year 2020). Regarding the study in general: The collaborator samples originated in the United States, Italy and Spain and spanned the acute and convalescent phases of COVID-19. The repertoires were released in a freely available public database intended as a resource for research on the immune response to SARS-CoV-2. The samples were drawn from the first 160 participants of the ongoing ImmuneRACE study and from under 1,500 subjects provided by 6 global collaborators. Nearly every sample came with metadata listing a de-identified subject ID, COVID-19 status, age in years and sex. The material from the prospective study consisted of cDNA or gDNA derived from T cells, B-cell-depleted T cells, or PBMCs. Where available, HLA class I and class II types were obtained from metadata supplied by the sample provider rather than from assay-based typing. Deeply sampled blood TCRbeta repertoires from subjects exposed to, actively infected with, or recovered from COVID-19 were included in the dataset.

TCRbeta CDR3 regions were amplified from genomic DNA using the immunoSEQ Assay, a bias-controlled multiplex PCR. Per the original workflow: The number of nucleated cells in each sample was estimated by amplification of reference gene primers within the assay. To quantify the absolute abundance of each unique TCRbeta CDR3 rearrangement, sequence reads were collapsed and filtered. Productive Simpson clonality was computed per sample as the square root of Simpson's diversity index over productive rearrangements. The table comes from immuneACCESS by way of TCRdb, which keeps in-frame sequences with V and J called. Part of the clones is missing from these tables; in studies checked, under half for an unresolved V gene and the rest for unknown reasons. The DNA gave D and trimming, while V, J and clone size come from that table. The sample profile shows 90,000 to 140,000 clones; about four fifths of them were found once. The ten biggest clones cover 8% to 10% of the sample.

The research as a whole found: Clinical and demographic metadata were provided uncurated, with the amount varying by source and participant.

The collaborating institutions used their own protocols to collect whole blood in K2EDTA tubes. For TCRbeta analysis, collaborators shipped samples in one of three forms: frozen whole blood, isolated PBMCs, or DNA extracted from either of those sample types. Worth noting for this clone: Its antigen remains undetermined. Base qualities are missing; no much larger clone stands one base away.

From the cysteine through the phenylalanine, the CDR3 covers 14 amino acids. CDR3 DNA only is kept here, 42 bases in frame from base 1. Taken from the germline V gene, the CDR1 and CDR2 loops are MNHNS and SASEGT. The junction shows trimming of 3 bases on V and 1 base on J, plus 9 bases between the germline ends. The sequencing input was peripheral blood. This sequence uses TRBV6-1 and TRBJ2-5; TRBD2 is perhaps the D gene, given 5 matching bases. The source is a woman aged 70-85 years with acute or convalescent COVID-19. In nucleotides, the sequence is TGTGCCAGCAGTGATTCGGGGTTCCAAGAGACCCAGTACTTC. Its amino acids are CASSDSGFQETQYF.